Listed below are T cell receptor beta chains from one sample, sequenced in a study of spatial heterogeneity in lung cancer. TCRdb redid the calling of the 5' RACE reads with MiXCR, one entry per CDR3 protein. In the table there are about 48,000 distinct CDR3 sequences, approximately 5.7% of which are singletons. The source material was PBMCs, sampled at surgery. Source of these receptors: a male donor with early-stage non-small cell lung cancer. Both conserved end residues are part of each CDR3. D genes are given only for firm matches. A row's size may be missing; if present it is once, few, many or a size class.

d_gene: NA
j_gene: TRBJ2-6
v_gene: TRBV14
abundance: NA
CDR3nt: TGTGCCAGCAGCCCGGGGCCTAGCTCCGGGGCCAACGTCCTGACTTTC
CDR3aa: CASSPGPSSGANVLTF

d_gene: TRBD1
j_gene: TRBJ2-2
v_gene: TRBV5-4
abundance: many
CDR3nt: TGTGCCAGCAGCAGGACAGGACACACCGGGGAGCTGTTTTTT
CDR3aa: CASSRTGHTGELFF

d_gene: TRBD1
j_gene: TRBJ1-1
v_gene: TRBV19
abundance: many
CDR3nt: TGTGCCAGCGGACAGGGGGCGGCCACTGAAGCTTTCTTT
CDR3aa: CASGQGAATEAFF

d_gene: NA
j_gene: TRBJ2-7
v_gene: TRBV12-3/TRBV12-4
abundance: many
CDR3nt: TGTGCCAGCAGGGGAACAGGGATAGCGCAGTACTTC
CDR3aa: CASRGTGIAQYF

d_gene: NA
j_gene: TRBJ2-1
v_gene: TRBV7-2
abundance: many
CDR3nt: TGTGCCAGCAGCTTAGGCGGGGAGCAGTTCTTC
CDR3aa: CASSLGGEQFF

d_gene: TRBD2
j_gene: TRBJ2-7
v_gene: TRBV7-8
abundance: few
CDR3nt: TGTGCCAGCAGTTGGGGTTCCCCGGGACTAGCCCTCTCCTACGAGCAGTACTTC
CDR3aa: CASSWGSPGLALSYEQYF

d_gene: TRBD1
j_gene: TRBJ1-5
v_gene: TRBV2
abundance: NA
CDR3nt: TGTGCCAGCAGTGCGGGACAGGGGCATCAGCCCCAGCATTTT
CDR3aa: CASSAGQGHQPQHF

d_gene: NA
j_gene: TRBJ1-4
v_gene: TRBV27
abundance: many
CDR3nt: TGTGCCAGCAGTCGAGGCGGGGATGAAAAACTGTTTTTT
CDR3aa: CASSRGGDEKLFF

d_gene: TRBD2
j_gene: TRBJ2-3
v_gene: TRBV20-1
abundance: many
CDR3nt: TGCAGTGCCGGGACTAGCGGGCGAGGAAATACGCAGTATTTT
CDR3aa: CSAGTSGRGNTQYF

d_gene: TRBD2
j_gene: TRBJ2-3
v_gene: TRBV10-3
abundance: many
CDR3nt: TGTGCCATCAGTGAGGGGGGACTAGCGGGTTTTACAGATACGCAGTATTTT
CDR3aa: CAISEGGLAGFTDTQYF

d_gene: NA
j_gene: TRBJ1-1
v_gene: TRBV29-1
abundance: many
CDR3nt: TGCAGCGTTGGGACAGCCATGAACACTGAAGCTTTCTTT
CDR3aa: CSVGTAMNTEAFF

d_gene: TRBD1
j_gene: TRBJ1-5
v_gene: TRBV4-1
abundance: many
CDR3nt: TGCGCCAGCAGCCAAGATGGGAGGGGGCTTGGGCCCCAGCATTTT
CDR3aa: CASSQDGRGLGPQHF

d_gene: TRBD2
j_gene: TRBJ2-2
v_gene: TRBV19
abundance: many
CDR3nt: TGTGCCAGTAAGAGACTAGCGGAAACGAACACCGGGGAGCTGTTTTTT
CDR3aa: CASKRLAETNTGELFF

d_gene: TRBD1
j_gene: TRBJ2-4
v_gene: TRBV19
abundance: few
CDR3nt: TGTGCCAGTAGTATCAGGCAGGGGGTGGCCAAAAACATTCAGTACTTC
CDR3aa: CASSIRQGVAKNIQYF

d_gene: NA
j_gene: TRBJ2-7
v_gene: TRBV20-1
abundance: few
CDR3nt: TGCAGTGCTAGACCCCCCCGGGCGGGGCCCTACGAGCAGTACTTC
CDR3aa: CSARPPRAGPYEQYF

d_gene: NA
j_gene: TRBJ2-3
v_gene: TRBV5-5
abundance: many
CDR3nt: TGTGCCAGCAGGGTCGCGGCTACAGATACGCAGTATTTT
CDR3aa: CASRVAATDTQYF

d_gene: NA
j_gene: TRBJ2-3
v_gene: TRBV15
abundance: many
CDR3nt: TGTGCCACCAGCAGAGATACTGGCACAGATACGCAGTATTTT
CDR3aa: CATSRDTGTDTQYF

d_gene: NA
j_gene: TRBJ2-3
v_gene: TRBV6-2/TRBV6-3
abundance: many
CDR3nt: TGTGCCAGCAGTTACTCAGGAGATACGCAGTATTTT
CDR3aa: CASSYSGDTQYF

d_gene: NA
j_gene: TRBJ1-3
v_gene: TRBV4-3
abundance: many
CDR3nt: TGCGCCAGCAGCCAAGCAGGGGCAGCTGGAAACACCATATATTTT
CDR3aa: CASSQAGAAGNTIYF

d_gene: TRBD2
j_gene: TRBJ2-3
v_gene: TRBV15
abundance: many
CDR3nt: TGTGCCACCAGCAGAGATCGGGGACTAGCGGGGGAGCGGGGGCAGTATTTT
CDR3aa: CATSRDRGLAGERGQYF

d_gene: NA
j_gene: TRBJ1-5
v_gene: TRBV19
abundance: many
CDR3nt: TGTGCCAGTAGTCCGGCACTAGGGGAGGTGAGCAATCAGCCCCAGCATTTT
CDR3aa: CASSPALGEVSNQPQHF

d_gene: TRBD2
j_gene: TRBJ2-2
v_gene: TRBV19
abundance: many
CDR3nt: TGTGCCAGTAGTATAGAAGGGCCTGGACTAGCGGGAGGGAGCACCGGGGAGCTGTTTTTT
CDR3aa: CASSIEGPGLAGGSTGELFF

d_gene: TRBD2
j_gene: TRBJ2-1
v_gene: TRBV5-1
abundance: few
CDR3nt: TGCGCCAGCAGCTTGGGTCAAGCGGGATCATCGGAGGAGCAGTTCTTC
CDR3aa: CASSLGQAGSSEEQFF

d_gene: NA
j_gene: TRBJ2-5
v_gene: TRBV7-8
abundance: many
CDR3nt: TGTGCCAGCAGCTTCGACAGGCGGGAGACCCAGTACTTC
CDR3aa: CASSFDRRETQYF

d_gene: TRBD1
j_gene: TRBJ1-6
v_gene: TRBV12-3/TRBV12-4
abundance: many
CDR3nt: TGTGCCAGCAGCCGACAGGGAGGGTATTCACCCCTCCACTTT
CDR3aa: CASSRQGGYSPLHF

d_gene: TRBD1
j_gene: TRBJ2-2
v_gene: TRBV2
abundance: few
CDR3nt: TGTGCCACCACCCGGGACAGGTTCGGGGAGCTGTTTTTT
CDR3aa: CATTRDRFGELFF

d_gene: NA
j_gene: TRBJ2-3
v_gene: TRBV27
abundance: once
CDR3nt: TGTGCCAGCAGAGAAGGACCGGGCCTAACGCAGTATTTT
CDR3aa: CASREGPGLTQYF

d_gene: TRBD2
j_gene: TRBJ2-7
v_gene: TRBV28
abundance: many
CDR3nt: TGTGCCAGCAGTTTATCCCCGACTAGCGGGAGGAGAACCTACGAGCAGTACTTC
CDR3aa: CASSLSPTSGRRTYEQYF

d_gene: NA
j_gene: TRBJ1-1
v_gene: TRBV20-1
abundance: many
CDR3nt: TGCAGTGCCCCCGGACCGGTTCGCCTTGAAGCTTTCTTT
CDR3aa: CSAPGPVRLEAFF

d_gene: TRBD2
j_gene: TRBJ2-1
v_gene: TRBV7-9
abundance: many
CDR3nt: TGTGCCAGCAGCTTATCCCTAGCGGGGGCCTACAATGAGCAGTTCTTC
CDR3aa: CASSLSLAGAYNEQFF

d_gene: TRBD2
j_gene: TRBJ2-7
v_gene: TRBV5-6
abundance: many
CDR3nt: TGTGCCAGCAGCTCTAGCGGGATCTCCTACGAGCAGTACTTC
CDR3aa: CASSSSGISYEQYF

d_gene: NA
j_gene: TRBJ2-3
v_gene: TRBV6-6
abundance: many
CDR3nt: TGTGCCAGCAGTTACGCGGTCTCCCCAGGGCCCCTTTTTAGCACAGATACGCAGTATTTT
CDR3aa: CASSYAVSPGPLFSTDTQYF

d_gene: TRBD1
j_gene: TRBJ1-4
v_gene: TRBV20-1
abundance: many
CDR3nt: TGCAGTGCTAAGACAGGGGAGACTAATGAAAAACTGTTTTTT
CDR3aa: CSAKTGETNEKLFF

d_gene: NA
j_gene: TRBJ2-1
v_gene: TRBV7-9
abundance: once
CDR3nt: TGTGCCAGCAGGCATACACCCCTGGCCGGACTAACTATCTACAATGAGCAGTTCTTC
CDR3aa: CASRHTPLAGLTIYNEQFF

d_gene: NA
j_gene: TRBJ1-1
v_gene: TRBV19
abundance: few
CDR3nt: TGTGCCAGTAGTATGATTACCCCTGGGGCTTTGAACACTGAAGCTTTCTTT
CDR3aa: CASSMITPGALNTEAFF

d_gene: NA
j_gene: TRBJ2-1
v_gene: TRBV2
abundance: many
CDR3nt: TGTGCCAGCAGTGGAGGAGGAGGTGCCGTCGGGCAGTTCTTC
CDR3aa: CASSGGGGAVGQFF

d_gene: NA
j_gene: TRBJ2-7
v_gene: TRBV6-1
abundance: many
CDR3nt: TGTGCCAGCAGGGGAGAATCCACCTACGAGCAGTACTTC
CDR3aa: CASRGESTYEQYF

d_gene: TRBD1
j_gene: TRBJ2-2
v_gene: TRBV4-2
abundance: many
CDR3nt: TGTGCCAGCAGCCCATCGGACAGGGGGGACACCGGGGAGCTGTTTTTT
CDR3aa: CASSPSDRGDTGELFF

d_gene: NA
j_gene: TRBJ1-1
v_gene: TRBV5-1
abundance: many
CDR3nt: TGCGCCAGCAGCCCGCGTAGGGGGGGAGTCATGAACACTGAAGCTTTCTTT
CDR3aa: CASSPRRGGVMNTEAFF

d_gene: NA
j_gene: TRBJ2-5
v_gene: TRBV5-6
abundance: NA
CDR3nt: TGTGCCAGCAGCTTGCCGTCGGGGGAGACCCAGTACTTC
CDR3aa: CASSLPSGETQYF

d_gene: NA
j_gene: TRBJ1-6
v_gene: TRBV5-1
abundance: many
CDR3nt: TGCGCCAGCAGCCGTGACCGACGGGATAATTCACCCCTCCACTTT
CDR3aa: CASSRDRRDNSPLHF

d_gene: NA
j_gene: TRBJ1-1
v_gene: TRBV6-1
abundance: many
CDR3nt: TGTGCCAGCAGTGAAGGAATGGGAGCAGGAGCTTTCTTT
CDR3aa: CASSEGMGAGAFF

d_gene: NA
j_gene: TRBJ2-7
v_gene: TRBV20-1
abundance: many
CDR3nt: TGCAGTGCTCCTGACCATTCCTACGAGCAGTACTTC
CDR3aa: CSAPDHSYEQYF

d_gene: TRBD2
j_gene: TRBJ2-5
v_gene: TRBV6-2/TRBV6-3
abundance: many
CDR3nt: TGTGCCAGCAGTTCCTGGACTAGCGGGACAGCTACGTCTGAGGAGACCCAGTACTTC
CDR3aa: CASSSWTSGTATSEETQYF

d_gene: NA
j_gene: TRBJ2-5
v_gene: TRBV11-2
abundance: many
CDR3nt: TGTGCCAGCAGCCAGACGGTCCTTGCGGGAGAGACCCAGTACTTC
CDR3aa: CASSQTVLAGETQYF

d_gene: NA
j_gene: TRBJ2-1
v_gene: TRBV15
abundance: few
CDR3nt: TGTGCCACCAGCAGACAGGGAACATACAATGAGCAGTTCTTC
CDR3aa: CATSRQGTYNEQFF

d_gene: TRBD2
j_gene: TRBJ2-1
v_gene: TRBV28
abundance: many
CDR3nt: TGTGCCAGCAGTTTATTCAGCGGGGACTCCTACAATGAGCAGTTCTTC
CDR3aa: CASSLFSGDSYNEQFF

d_gene: NA
j_gene: TRBJ2-2
v_gene: TRBV12-5
abundance: many
CDR3nt: TGTGCTAGTGTAGCTGGCCGGGGCGGGGAGCTGTTTTTT
CDR3aa: CASVAGRGGELFF

d_gene: NA
j_gene: TRBJ2-3
v_gene: TRBV12-3/TRBV12-4
abundance: many
CDR3nt: TGTGCCAGCAGTTTTAGGGAGTTCATAGATACGCAGTATTTT
CDR3aa: CASSFREFIDTQYF

d_gene: TRBD1
j_gene: TRBJ2-7
v_gene: TRBV3-1
abundance: many
CDR3nt: TGTGCCAGCAGCCTGAGGACAGGGGGCCCCTACGAGCAGTACTTC
CDR3aa: CASSLRTGGPYEQYF

d_gene: NA
j_gene: TRBJ2-5
v_gene: TRBV5-1
abundance: many
CDR3nt: TGCGCCAGCAGCTTAGGCGCAGGGAATGGAGAGACCCAGTACTTC
CDR3aa: CASSLGAGNGETQYF

d_gene: NA
j_gene: TRBJ2-2
v_gene: TRBV5-1
abundance: many
CDR3nt: TGCGCCAGCAGCTCAACCGGTTCGAACACCGGGGAGCTGTTTTTT
CDR3aa: CASSSTGSNTGELFF

d_gene: TRBD1
j_gene: TRBJ2-7
v_gene: TRBV2
abundance: many
CDR3nt: TGTGCCAGCAGTGGAGAAGGACAGGGGGCCTACGAGCAGTACTTC
CDR3aa: CASSGEGQGAYEQYF

d_gene: TRBD2
j_gene: TRBJ2-3
v_gene: TRBV5-6
abundance: many
CDR3nt: TGTGCCAGCAGCTTGCATTCCAGCGGGGTCACAGATACGCAGTATTTT
CDR3aa: CASSLHSSGVTDTQYF

d_gene: NA
j_gene: TRBJ2-7
v_gene: TRBV10-3
abundance: NA
CDR3nt: TGTGCCATCAGCCTAGACAGAGCCTACGAGCAGTACTTC
CDR3aa: CAISLDRAYEQYF

d_gene: NA
j_gene: TRBJ1-1
v_gene: TRBV5-1
abundance: many
CDR3nt: TGCGCCAGCAGCTTGCGGGTGGATACCACTGAAGCTTTCTTT
CDR3aa: CASSLRVDTTEAFF

d_gene: NA
j_gene: TRBJ1-3
v_gene: TRBV7-2
abundance: NA
CDR3nt: TGTGCCAGCAGCTTAGGGGTGCGGGCGAGCTCTGGAAACACCATATATTTT
CDR3aa: CASSLGVRASSGNTIYF

d_gene: TRBD2
j_gene: TRBJ2-3
v_gene: TRBV29-1
abundance: many
CDR3nt: TGCAGCGTTGAGGTAGCGGGAGGATGGGGGCAGTATTTT
CDR3aa: CSVEVAGGWGQYF

d_gene: NA
j_gene: TRBJ1-1
v_gene: TRBV7-9
abundance: many
CDR3nt: TGTGCCAGCAGCTTAGGCGGGGGCCTCACTGAAGCTTTCTTT
CDR3aa: CASSLGGGLTEAFF